This paragraph covers one T cell receptor (beta chain) sequence. The antigen is unknown. This CDR3 contains 16 residues. The V end was cut by 0 bases, the J end by 2 bases, with 13 bases between. Germline V lookup: CDR1 MNHEY, CDR2 SMNVEV (reference sequence). This sample is part of a study of T cell responses to AZD1222 COVID-19 vaccine. The method was immunoSEQ multiplex PCR; TCRdb's version includes in-frame clones alone and lacks a portion of them. The sample carries roughly 130,000 clones, around 84% recorded once. Study results and limitations: Baseline serology detected seropositivity in only a handful of AZD1222 recipients.

This clonotype was sampled from an adult in good health. The starting material was peripheral blood, obtained on day 0 of AZD1222 vaccination. The chain recombines TRBV27 with TRBJ1-2, with a weak D call TRBD1 (6 bases). Written as DNA, the CDR3 is TGTGCCAGCAGTTTATCGTATTGGGGGCAGAACTATGGCTACACCTTC. Its protein is CASSLSYWGQNYGYTF.